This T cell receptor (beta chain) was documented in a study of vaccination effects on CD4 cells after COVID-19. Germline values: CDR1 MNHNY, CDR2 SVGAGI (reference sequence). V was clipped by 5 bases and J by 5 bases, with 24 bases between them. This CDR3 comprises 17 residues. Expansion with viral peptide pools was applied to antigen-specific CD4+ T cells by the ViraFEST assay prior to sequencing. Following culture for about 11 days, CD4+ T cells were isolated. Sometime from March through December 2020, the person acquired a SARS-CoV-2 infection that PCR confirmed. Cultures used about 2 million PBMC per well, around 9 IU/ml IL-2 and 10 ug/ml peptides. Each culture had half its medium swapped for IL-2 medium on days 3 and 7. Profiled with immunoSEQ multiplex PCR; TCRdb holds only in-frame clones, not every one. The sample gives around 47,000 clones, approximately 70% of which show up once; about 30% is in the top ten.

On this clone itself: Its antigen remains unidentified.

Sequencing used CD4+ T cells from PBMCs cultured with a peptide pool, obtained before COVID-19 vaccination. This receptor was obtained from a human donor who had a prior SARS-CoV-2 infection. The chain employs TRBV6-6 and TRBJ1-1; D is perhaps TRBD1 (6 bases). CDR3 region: CASSRYRTSTRGTEAFF. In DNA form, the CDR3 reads TGTGCCAGCAGTCGCTATAGGACATCAACAAGGGGGACTGAAGCTTTCTTT.